Reported below is one T cell receptor beta chain. The antigen is undetermined. This sample stems from a study of monozygotic twins with inflammatory bowel disease. Researchers put TCRalpha and TCRbeta cDNA through two nested PCRs lasting roughly 15 and 9 cycles. One entry per CDR3 protein, without DNA, is what TCRdb gives after re-calling the 5' RACE reads. The ten top clones account for just over 2.5%, within a sample of about 380,000 distinct CDR3 sequences. Study results and limitations: The study supported no single strong signal or clonotype linked to IBD.

The germline gives CDR1 MNHEY, CDR2 SVGEGT. This CDR3 contains 15 residues. The source is a human donor with ulcerative colitis or Crohn's disease, or a healthy co-twin of an affected twin (not recorded which). Sequences were obtained from blood. This chain links TRBV6-2 or TRBV6-3 with TRBJ1-5; TCRdb designates TRBD1, a call that cannot be tested without DNA. This CDR3 is CASSFPGRSNQPQHF.